One and the same sample provided the 30 T cell receptor beta chains below, sequenced in a study of Graves' ophthalmopathy and Graves' hyperthyroidism. The sequenced template was RNA, covering the TCR beta CDR3 region. After a first-round RT-PCR with HTBI primers, a second-round multiplex PCR was run. TCRdb reanalysed the multiplex PCR reads using MiXCR and keeps one entry per CDR3 protein. The table lists almost 750,000 distinct CDR3 sequences, 40% of them singletons. The sample was peripheral blood. These receptors were obtained from an adult man with Graves' ophthalmopathy.

The chain combines TRBV25-1 with TRBJ2-5; D might be TRBD1 or TRBD2, each matching 5 bases. The CDR3 sequence is 15 residues long. Trimming took 6 bases from V and 5 from J, leaving 19 bases between them. From germline, CDR1 is MGHDK and CDR2 SYGVNS. Here the CDR3 reads CASSLIAGWGETQYF. The CDR3 coding sequence is TGTGCCAGCAGCTTAATAGCCGGGTGGGGGGAGACCCAGTACTTC. Full variable domain (missing parts from reference TRBV25-1 and TRBJ2-5): EADIYQTPRYLVIGTGKKITLECSQTMGHDKMYWYQQDPGMELHLIHYSYGVNSTEKGDLSSESTVSRIRTEHFPLTLESARPSHTSQYLCASSLIAGWGETQYFGPGTRLLVL.

The chain is built from TRBV5-8 and TRBJ1-3; TRBD1 agrees at 8 bases. Trimming removed 1 base from V and 4 bases from J; junction bases left unmatched: 4. This CDR3 contains 15 residues. The V gene's germline CDR1 is SGHTS and CDR2 YDEGEE. The CDR3 DNA is TGTGCCAGCAGCTTGTACAGGGGGAGAGGAAACACCATATATTTT. It codes for CASSLYRGRGNTIYF.

Notes on this clonotype: A read error may account for a junction end that differs from germline. The rearrangement joins TRBV10-3 to TRBJ1-5, with D unclear. This CDR3 comprises 14 residues. Germline V gene sequence: CDR1 ENHRY, CDR2 SYGVKD. In nucleotides, the CDR3 is TGTGCCAGCAGTCCGGGCCCCTACAATCAGCCCCAGCATTTT. This translates into CASSPGPYNQPQHF.

The J gene is TRBJ1-6, the V gene TRBV27, with TRBD1 as a possible D gene (6 bases). The CDR3 sequence is 16 residues long. Germline assignment: CDR1 MNHEY and CDR2 SMNVEV (reference sequence). Trimming removed 6 bases from V and 9 bases from J, with 21 bases in between. CDR3 in DNA: TGTGCCAGCAGACTCCACCGACAGGACGATTTTTCACCCCTCCACTTT. Amino acids: CASRLHRQDDFSPLHF.

On this clonotype: A much larger clonotype is one base distant, so this may be a read error. This chain uses TRBV7-2 with TRBJ1-2; D remains unclear. Germline V gene sequence: CDR1 SGHTA, CDR2 FQGNSA. The CDR3 loop spans 12 amino acids. In DNA form, the CDR3 reads TGTGCCGGCAGCTTGGTAAACTATGGCTACACCTTC. Amino acid sequence: CAGSLVNYGYTF.

This clonotype was counted only a few times. The V and J genes are TRBV2 and TRBJ1-3, with D possibly TRBD1 on 5 matching bases. V was trimmed by 6 bases and J by 0 bases, leaving 12 bases between them. The germline CDR1 and CDR2 sequences are SNHLY and FYNNEI. The CDR3 is made up of 15 amino acids. CDR3 in amino acids: CASSPTGYSGNTIYF. The CDR3 DNA reads as TGTGCCAGCAGCCCAACAGGTTACTCTGGAAACACCATATATTTT.

This clonotype showed up many times. The rearrangement uses TRBV15 and TRBJ1-5; TRBD1 might be the D (5 bases). Trimming removed 0 bases at V and 7 bases at J, with 13 bases between. Per germline, CDR1 LNHNV and CDR2 YYDKDF (reference sequence). CDR3 length: 15 residues. CDR3 protein: CATSRDTGGRQPQHF. DNA for the CDR3: TGTGCCACCAGCAGAGATACCGGGGGTCGGCAGCCCCAGCATTTT.

This clonotype was observed at least ten times. This chain links TRBV24-1 with TRBJ2-5, with 7 bases aligning to TRBD1. V shed 3 bases and J 1 base; nucleotides not matched to a gene: 7. Germline values: CDR1 KGHDR, CDR2 SFDVKD. CDR3 size: 16 residues. CDR3 coding DNA: TGTGCCACCAGTGATCCGACGGGACAGCTCCAAGAGACCCAGTACTTC. Translation gives CATSDPTGQLQETQYF.

The V call is TRBV9, the J call TRBJ1-4, with 10 bases identical to TRBD1. This CDR3 spans 15 amino acids. Germline trimming cut 4 bases from V and 5 bases from J; bases unmatched to any gene: 5. The V gene's germline CDR1 is SGDLS and CDR2 YYNGEE. The CDR3 DNA follows: TGTGCCAGCAGCTTGTGGACAGGGGGAAATGAAAAACTGTTTTTT. Its protein is CASSLWTGGNEKLFF.

The rearrangement links TRBV7-9 to TRBJ1-5; TRBD1 might be the D (5 bases). The CDR3 length is 16 residues. V dropped 1 base and J dropped 6 bases, with 16 bases sitting between them. In germline, CDR1 is SEHNR, CDR2 FQNEAQ (reference sequence). The CDR3 coding sequence is TGTGCCAGCAGCTTAGGCGCGGGGGAGAGAAGTCAGCCCCAGCATTTT. This gives the protein CASSLGAGERSQPQHF. Using reference TRBV7-9 and TRBJ1-5 for the parts outside the CDR3, the full variable domain is DTGVSQNPRHKITKRGQNVTFRCDPISEHNRLYWYRQTLGQGPEFLTYFQNEAQLEKSRLLSDRFSAERPKGSFSTLEIQRTEQGDSAMYLCASSLGAGERSQPQHFGDGTRLSIL.

The rearrangement uses TRBV7-9 and TRBJ1-2, with TRBD1 as a possible D gene (5 bases). Germline V gene sequence: CDR1 SEHNR, CDR2 FQNEAQ (reference sequence). V lost 1 base to trimming and J lost 7 bases, with 13 bases between them. There are 14 residues in the CDR3. The CDR3 nucleotides are TGTGCCAGCAGCTTAGGAGGGGCCGGGGGTGGCTACACCTTC. This sequence encodes CASSLGGAGGGYTF.

The genes are TRBV10-3 and TRBJ1-6, with TRBD1 matching over 7 bases. The CDR3 contains 16 residues. The ends lost 6 bases at V and 8 bases at J; junction bases unmatched: 13. CDR1 and CDR2 from the germline V gene are ENHRY and SYGVKD. In nucleotides, the CDR3 is TGTGCCATCAGCATTGACAGGGACGTTAAACATTCACCCCTCCACTTT. This translates into CAISIDRDVKHSPLHF.

This clonotype appeared once. V and J are TRBV20-1 and TRBJ2-5; D unclear. Trimming took 2 bases from V and 2 from J, leaving 15 bases between them. This CDR3 region has 15 residues. The germline gives CDR1 DFQATT, CDR2 SNEGSKA (reference sequence). The CDR3 coding sequence is TGCAGTGCTAGACCTCTCGTCACAGAACAAGAGACCCAGTACTTC. It codes for CSARPLVTEQETQYF.

This clonotype was seen repeatedly, ten times or more. The chain carries TRBV7-9 and TRBJ2-7, with D possibly TRBD2 on 6 matching bases. Trimming shortened V by 5 bases and J by 5 bases, and 13 bases separated the two germline ends. This CDR3 has 13 residues. Germline-derived CDR1 and CDR2 are SEHNR and FQNEAQ (reference sequence). In nucleotides, the CDR3 is TGTGCCAGCAGCCGGAGGGTAATCGACGAGCAGTACTTC. It translates to CASSRRVIDEQYF.

This clonotype has only a few counts. The V gene is TRBV7-9, the J gene TRBJ1-6, with D maybe TRBD1 (5 bases). The CDR3 extends over 15 amino acids. The germline V gene encodes CDR1 SEHNR and CDR2 FQNEAQ (reference sequence). V gave up 1 base and J gave up 4 bases, with 8 bases separating them. CDR3 in DNA: TGTGCCAGCAGCTTAGGCAGGGAGTATAATTCACCCCTCCACTTT. This sequence encodes CASSLGREYNSPLHF.

V gene TRBV20-1 combines with J gene TRBJ2-7, with 9 bases that match TRBD2. Germline V gene data show CDR1 as DFQATT and CDR2 as SNEGSKA (reference sequence). The CDR3 has 15 amino acids. V lost 3 bases, J lost 4 bases, and 10 bases stayed unmatched. The CDR3 nucleotides are TGCAGTGCTAGCCCCGTGGGACTAGCAGATTACGAGCAGTACTTC. Translation: CSASPVGLADYEQYF.

Turning to this clonotype: The junction and the germline gene differ at one end; a read error may be behind it. As DNA, the CDR3 is TGTGCCAGCAGCTCGTGGGACCAAGGGACCCAGTACTTC. This translates into CASSSWDQGTQYF. The gene calls are TRBV7-9 and TRBJ2-5, with D tentatively TRBD1 or TRBD2 (5 bases each). CDR1 and CDR2 from the germline V gene are SEHNR and FQNEAQ (reference sequence). The CDR3 consists of 13 residues.

This chain joins TRBV20-1 and TRBJ1-1; no clear D. The V end lost 3 bases, the J end lost 2 bases, and 4 bases lay between the germline ends. Germline lookup yields CDR1 DFQATT and CDR2 SNEGSKA (reference sequence). CDR3 size: 11 residues. CDR3 sequence reads: CSASINTEAFF. CDR3 coding DNA: TGCAGTGCTAGCATTAACACTGAAGCTTTCTTT.

This clonotype was seen ten or more times. The V and J genes are TRBV20-1 and TRBJ2-7, with 8 nucleotides matching TRBD1. The CDR3 sequence is 13 residues long. Germline V gene lookup returns CDR1 DFQATT and CDR2 SNEGSKA (reference sequence). The junction had 6 bases not matched to a gene; V was cut back by 5 bases and J by 3 bases. CDR3 nucleotide sequence: TGCAGTGCTGTACAGGGGGTAAGCTACGAGCAGTACTTC. It specifies CSAVQGVSYEQYF.

In its sample, this clonotype was seen a few times. The V and J genes are TRBV25-1 and TRBJ2-7; D unclear. Germline V CDR1 and CDR2: MGHDK, SYGVNS. CDR3 size: 16 residues. The V end lost 5 bases, the J end lost 0 bases, and 17 bases lay between the germline ends. CDR3 sequence: CASSHTDGLYSYEQYF. As DNA, the CDR3 is TGTGCCAGCAGTCACACGGACGGCCTATACTCCTACGAGCAGTACTTC.

This clonotype has just a few counts. V gene TRBV20-1 combines with J gene TRBJ2-5; weak D call: TRBD2 (5 bases). Germline V gene lookup returns CDR1 DFQATT and CDR2 SNEGSKA (reference sequence). The V end was cut by 6 bases, the J end by 2 bases, with 16 bases between. CDR3 size: 14 residues. The CDR3 is CSALSAVLQETQYF. The CDR3 coding sequence is TGCAGTGCCCTTAGCGCGGTATTACAAGAGACCCAGTACTTC.

CDR3 DNA sequence: TGTGCCAGCAGCTTATCCCGGGACGATAACTATGGCTACACCTTC. This encodes CASSLSRDDNYGYTF. J is TRBJ1-2 and V is TRBV7-9, with D maybe TRBD1 (5 bases). From germline, CDR1 is SEHNR and CDR2 FQNEAQ (reference sequence). This CDR3 is 15 amino acids long. Trimming removed 2 bases from V and 1 base from J, with 11 bases in between. Looking up the rest from reference TRBV7-9 and TRBJ1-2 gives the full variable domain: DTGVSQNPRHKITKRGQNVTFRCDPISEHNRLYWYRQTLGQGPEFLTYFQNEAQLEKSRLLSDRFSAERPKGSFSTLEIQRTEQGDSAMYLCASSLSRDDNYGYTFGSGTRLTVV.

The J gene is TRBJ2-1, the V gene TRBV2, with D tentatively TRBD2 (5 bases). The germline V gene encodes CDR1 SNHLY and CDR2 FYNNEI. Deletions cut 6 bases from V and 0 bases from J, with 6 bases between. The CDR3 sequence is 13 residues long. The CDR3 DNA is TGTGCCAGCAGGGAGGCCTCCTACAATGAGCAGTTCTTC. Protein product: CASREASYNEQFF. Complete variable domain (other parts from reference TRBV2 and TRBJ2-1): EPEVTQTPSHQVTQMGQEVILRCVPISNHLYFYWYRQILGQKVEFLVSFYNNEISEKSEIFDDQFSVERPDGSNFTLKIRSTKLEDSAMYFCASREASYNEQFFGPGTRLTVL.

A word on this clonotype: Without the conserved terminal phenylalanine or tryptophan, this CDR3 likely stems from a read error. No DNA is shown, since the ends of the CDR3 on it are uncertain; the CDR3 is the one TCRdb lists. The chain links TRBV2 to TRBJ1-1. The CDR3 has 9 residues if both end residues are counted. The V gene's germline CDR1 is SNHLY and CDR2 FYNNEI. CDR3 region: CASLMGRNY.

This clonotype came up many times. The chain uses TRBV10-3 and TRBJ1-2; D unclear. The CDR3 runs 12 residues. V was shortened by 2 bases and J by 6 bases, with 7 bases between the two germline ends. Looked up from germline, CDR1 is ENHRY and CDR2 is SYGVKD. CDR3 in DNA: TGTGCCATCAGTGAGATGGGTGATGGCTACACCTTC. This sequence encodes CAISEMGDGYTF.

At least ten counts were recorded for this clonotype. The V and J genes are TRBV7-2 and TRBJ1-6; perhaps TRBD1 as D (5 bases). Germline CDR1 SGHTA, CDR2 FQGNSA. CDR3 length equals 16 residues. Trimming removed 1 base from V and 9 bases from J, with 16 bases in between. For the CDR3, the DNA is TGTGCCAGCAGCTTAGGCGCAGGGCCTTCTAGTTCACCCCTCCACTTT. It translates to CASSLGAGPSSSPLHF.

About this clonotype: One junction end disagrees with the germline gene, perhaps due to a read error. The V gene is TRBV10-3, the J gene TRBJ1-3; D is unclear. From germline, CDR1 is ENHRY and CDR2 SYGVKD. CDR3 length: 16 amino acids. In nucleotides, the CDR3 is TGTGCCAGCAGTTACCTCGGACCGAACCCTGGAAACACCATATATTTT. This codes for CASSYLGPNPGNTIYF.

The chain recombines TRBV6-5 with TRBJ2-7, with no clear D. V shed 6 bases and J shed 3 bases, with 15 bases lying between them. The V gene's germline CDR1 is MNHEY and CDR2 SVGAGI. CDR3 length: 14 amino acids. The CDR3 DNA reads as TGTGCCAGCAGCCGGGCCCTACAGAACTACGAGCAGTACTTC. Its protein is CASSRALQNYEQYF.

This clonotype has a count of ten or more. The gene calls are TRBV19 and TRBJ2-7, with 10 bases identical to TRBD1. V lost 5 bases and J lost 5; bases outside the gene matches: 6. Germline values: CDR1 LNHDA, CDR2 SQIVND (reference sequence). The CDR3 has 14 amino acids. The CDR3 region is CASSLRQGADEQYF. DNA for the CDR3: TGTGCCAGTAGTCTTAGACAGGGGGCCGACGAGCAGTACTTC.

The chain carries TRBV29-1 and TRBJ2-5, with 10 bases lining up with TRBD1. This CDR3 is 14 amino acids long. Germline loops: CDR1 SQVTM, CDR2 ANQGSEA. V shed 1 base, J shed 2 bases, and the junction held 1 base outside the gene matches. The DNA for the CDR3 is TGCAGCGTTGAAGGGACAGGGGGACAAGAGACCCAGTACTTC. Its protein is CSVEGTGGQETQYF.